This TCR beta chain comes out of a study of T cell repertoires in cytomegalovirus infection. On the study more broadly: The public TCR beta signatures pointed to both CMV infection and matching HLA type.

Regarding the study as a whole: Clonotype analysis showed dominance of the ex vivo response by HLA-C-restricted CMV-specific TCR beta clonotypes.

In TCRdb, the reads were re-called with MiXCR into one record per CDR3 protein. The repertoire holds fewer than 550,000 distinct CDR3 sequences, with approximately 25% as singletons. CDR1 MDHEN and CDR2 SYDVKM come from the germline V gene. The CDR3 has 17 residues. V was clipped by 3 bases and J by 1 base; unmatched bases: 8. Note on this clonotype: Its antigen is undetermined.

The sequence came from a human donor in good health (CMV status not recorded). Some clones in this sample may be carry-over from other donors' samples. The sequenced material came from PBMCs. The rearrangement joins TRBV28 to TRBJ1-1; 10 bases line up with TRBD1. DNA for the CDR3: TGTGCCAGCAGTTTGGGACAGGGGCCTTTGGAGAACACTGAAGCTTTCTTT. Its translation: CASSLGQGPLENTEAFF.